The 5 T cell receptor beta chains in this list originate from one sample, sequenced in a study of CD8 T cells in Susac syndrome. An input of roughly 0.5 to 1 ug of RNA was subjected to reverse transcription using random hexamers. A single record per CDR3 protein comes from TCRdb applying MiXCR to the immunoSEQ multiplex PCR reads. The sample records tens of thousands of distinct CDR3 sequences, approximately 92% being singletons. The specimen was CD8+ T cells from PBMCs. These receptors all stem from a human donor with Susac syndrome.

This chain links TRBV6-1 with TRBJ2-1, with 8 bases lining up with TRBD1. Germline-derived CDR1 and CDR2 are MNHNS and SASEGT. Trimming took 5 bases from V and 2 from J; bases not matched to a gene: 8. The CDR3 spans 16 residues. The CDR3 bases are TGTGCCAGCAGTCGAACCCTGGACAGGGCCTACAATGAGCAGTTCTTC. Its protein product is CASSRTLDRAYNEQFF.

This chain uses TRBV5-1 with TRBJ1-1; D is possibly TRBD1 (5 bases). This CDR3 spans 14 amino acids. The V end lost 4 bases, the J end lost 4 bases, and 14 bases lay between the germline ends. Germline V CDR1 and CDR2: SGHRS, YFSETQ. The CDR3 DNA sequence: TGCGCCAGCAGCCACCCCACAGGACGCACTGAAGCTTTCTTT. Protein sequence: CASSHPTGRTEAFF.

The chain has TRBV20-1 and TRBJ2-7; 7 nucleotides agree with TRBD1. CDR1 and CDR2 (germline): DFQATT, SNEGSKA (reference sequence). This CDR3 is built from 15 residues. The trim removed 5 bases at V and 0 bases at J, leaving 10 bases unmatched. In DNA form, the CDR3 reads TGCAGTGCTCCCAAGGGGGCTCTTAGCTCCTACGAGCAGTACTTC. This gives the protein CSAPKGALSSYEQYF.

CDR3: CASSLATTGALSYEQYF. For the CDR3, the DNA is TGTGCCAGCAGTTTAGCAACGACAGGGGCCCTCTCCTACGAGCAGTACTTC. This chain uses TRBV28 with TRBJ2-7; 8 bases align to TRBD1. Germline V gives CDR1 MDHEN, CDR2 SYDVKM. There are 17 residues in the CDR3. With V trimmed by 2 bases and J by 0 bases, 9 bases remained unmatched.

The chain uses TRBV4-3 and TRBJ1-3, with unresolved D. The length of the CDR3 is 16 residues. From germline, CDR1 is LGHNA and CDR2 YSLEER. V gave up 0 bases and J gave up 0 bases, with 9 bases separating them. CDR3 in amino acids: CASSQDRGDSGNTIYF. The CDR3 nucleotides read TGCGCCAGCAGCCAAGATCGAGGTGACTCTGGAAACACCATATATTTT.